The next 17 T cell receptor beta chains were all read from a single sample in a study of T cells in Graves' hyperthyroidism and ophthalmopathy. Regions amplified from RNA transcripts were the TCR beta CDR3 regions. Researchers ran a first-round RT-PCR on the TCR CDR3 using the HTBI primer set. TCRdb processed the multiplex PCR reads anew with MiXCR; each CDR3 protein has one entry. The sample includes hundreds of thousands of distinct CDR3 sequences, approximately 15% of them seen just once. Sequencing was done on a sample of blood. Source of these receptors: a woman in her forties or fifties with Graves' ophthalmopathy.

This clonotype was seen repeatedly, ten times or more. The chain couples TRBV20-1 to TRBJ2-7; D is tentatively TRBD1 or TRBD2 (6 bases each). Looked up from germline, CDR1 is DFQATT and CDR2 is SNEGSKA (reference sequence). With 6 bases removed from V and 2 bases from J, the gap between germline ends came to 14 bases. This CDR3 spans 13 amino acids. CDR3 residues: CSAPWGAAYEQYF. The CDR3, as DNA: TGCAGTGCCCCCTGGGGGGCGGCCTACGAGCAGTACTTC.

This clonotype was recorded many times. The chain links TRBV9 to TRBJ2-1; D is possibly TRBD2 (5 bases). The germline V and J ends were trimmed by 0 bases and 5 bases, with 18 bases remaining between them. The CDR3 sequence is 17 residues long. The germline V gene encodes CDR1 SGDLS and CDR2 YYNGEE. DNA of the CDR3: TGTGCCAGCAGCGTAGCTGCCTTAGCGATCTCGGACAATGAGCAGTTCTTC. Amino acids: CASSVAALAISDNEQFF.

With regard to this clonotype: Being one base from a much bigger clone, this may be a read error. V gene TRBV7-9 combines with J gene TRBJ2-1, with 11 nucleotides matching TRBD2. Germline CDR1 SEHNR, CDR2 FQNEAQ (reference sequence). The CDR3 spans 18 residues. The CDR3 nucleotides are TGTGCCAGCCTCAAGGGACTAGCGGCTCCCAGCTCCTACAATGAGCGGTTCTTC. This translates into CASLKGLAAPSSYNERFF.

This clonotype was counted a single time. The J gene is TRBJ2-1, the V gene TRBV4-2; 8 nucleotides line up with TRBD2. The CDR3 length is 14 residues. The germline V gene has CDR1 LGHNA and CDR2 YNFKEQ. J was trimmed by 8 bases and V by 5 bases; bases with no gene match: 8. The CDR3 protein is CASSKGLAVYEQFF. CDR3 sequence (DNA): TGTGCCAGCAGCAAAGGACTAGCAGTCTATGAGCAGTTCTTC.

This clonotype was seen many times. This chain links TRBV7-9 with TRBJ2-3; possible D gene TRBD1, 6 bases. The germline V and J ends were trimmed by 6 bases and 2 bases, with 12 bases remaining between them. The CDR3 length is 14 residues. In germline, CDR1 is SEHNR, CDR2 FQNEAQ (reference sequence). The CDR3 DNA sequence: TGTGCCAGCAGACGGGACACAGCCACAGATACGCAGTATTTT. Encoded protein: CASRRDTATDTQYF.

This clonotype was seen repeatedly, ten times or more. The chain recombines TRBV20-1 with TRBJ1-6; D call uncertain. This CDR3 has 15 residues. The V gene's germline CDR1 is DFQATT and CDR2 SNEGSKA (reference sequence). Trimming removed 1 base from V and 8 bases from J, with 15 bases in between. Written as DNA, the CDR3 is TGCAGTGCTAGAGCGGCGAACCGTCTCGATTCACCCCTCCACTTT. This codes for CSARAANRLDSPLHF.

In its sample, this clonotype was seen many times. This chain connects TRBV30 to TRBJ1-5; D is possibly TRBD1 (5 bases). CDR3 length: 12 residues. The germline V and J ends were trimmed by 3 bases and 9 bases, with 12 bases remaining between them. In germline, CDR1 is GTSNPN, CDR2 SVGIG (reference sequence). CDR3 sequence reads: CAWSLSGRPQHF. The CDR3 DNA reads TGTGCCTGGAGCCTATCAGGGCGGCCCCAGCATTTT.

This clonotype was counted many times. The V gene is TRBV18, the J gene TRBJ1-5; possibly TRBD1 for D (5 bases). The germline gives CDR1 KGHSH, CDR2 LQKENI. Trimming removed 3 bases at V and 4 bases at J, with 10 bases between. This CDR3 has 14 amino acids. CDR3 in amino acids: CASSPGLQNQPQHF. DNA for the CDR3: TGTGCCAGCTCACCGGGACTGCAGAATCAGCCCCAGCATTTT.

Concerning this clonotype: A much larger clonotype is one base distant, so this may be a read error. The chain is built from TRBV5-1 and TRBJ2-1; D may be TRBD1 (5 bases). Germline V CDR1 and CDR2: SGHRS, YFSETQ. This CDR3 is built from 15 residues. V lost 8 bases, J lost 0 bases, and 15 bases lay in between. The CDR3 region has the DNA TGCGCCAGAAGCAACCGACAGAGCTCCTACAATGAGCAGTTCTTC. Amino acid sequence: CARSNRQSSYNEQFF.

The chain links TRBV27 to TRBJ2-2; no firm D call. This CDR3 has 13 amino acids. CDR1 and CDR2 (germline): MNHEY, SMNVEV (reference sequence). V shed 2 bases and J shed 4 bases, with 5 bases lying between them. This CDR3 is CASSLTVTGELFF. The CDR3 nucleotides read TGTGCCAGCAGTTTAACAGTCACCGGGGAGCTGTTTTTT.

V gene TRBV4-1 combines with J gene TRBJ2-1; 11 bases map to TRBD2. V shed 4 bases and J 3 bases; nucleotides not matched to a gene: 5. The CDR3 runs 16 residues. Germline CDR1 MGHRA, CDR2 YSYEKL. The CDR3 sequence: CASSPGTSGFYNEQFF. The CDR3 region has the DNA TGCGCCAGCAGCCCCGGGACTAGCGGATTCTACAATGAGCAGTTCTTC.

The rearrangement joins TRBV3-1 to TRBJ2-1, with D tentatively TRBD2 (6 bases). Germline V lookup: CDR1 LGHDT, CDR2 YNNKEL (reference sequence). V was pared by 4 bases and J by 3 bases, with 13 bases between. The CDR3 totals 15 residues. CDR3 protein: CASSPRLELYNEQFF. CDR3 sequence (DNA): TGTGCCAGCAGCCCGAGACTAGAGCTCTACAATGAGCAGTTCTTC.

This clonotype was counted only a few times. The J gene is TRBJ1-2, the V gene TRBV7-8, with a possible D match to TRBD1 (6 bases). Trimming left V 2 bases short and J 7 bases short, with 14 bases between. Per germline, CDR1 SGHVS and CDR2 FQNEAQ. The CDR3 runs to 14 residues. CDR3 sequence: CASSLSPARGGYTF. The CDR3 DNA reads TGTGCCAGCAGCTTAAGTCCCGCCAGGGGTGGCTACACCTTC.

The DNA of the CDR3 is TGTGCCAGCAGCGTAGATCCGGGAGTCAGCTCCTACAATGAGCAGTTCTTC. This codes for CASSVDPGVSSYNEQFF. The rearrangement joins TRBV9 to TRBJ2-1; D possibly corresponds to TRBD2 (6 bases). The CDR3 is 17 amino acids. V was trimmed by 0 bases and J by 0 bases, leaving 13 bases between them. Germline lookup yields CDR1 SGDLS and CDR2 YYNGEE.

This clonotype was found many times. V is TRBV7-8 and J is TRBJ2-7, with D possibly TRBD1 on 6 matching bases. The CDR3 covers 16 residues. Looked up from germline, CDR1 is SGHVS and CDR2 is FQNEAQ. Trimming stripped 5 bases from V and 1 base from J, with 18 bases between. The CDR3 loop is CASSPWTPRGSYEQYF. CDR3 DNA: TGTGCCAGCAGCCCGTGGACACCGAGGGGGTCCTACGAGCAGTACTTC. The variable domain in full, completed from reference TRBV7-8 and TRBJ2-7, reads GAGVSQSPRYKVAKRGQDVALRCDPISGHVSLFWYQQALGQGPEFLTYFQNEAQLDKSGLPSDRFFAERPEGSVSTLKIQRTQQEDSAVYLCASSPWTPRGSYEQYFGPGTRLTVT.

At least ten counts were recorded for this clonotype. This chain uses TRBV27 with TRBJ1-5; D is uncertain. Germline CDR1 and CDR2: MNHEY and SMNVEV (reference sequence). CDR3 length: 15 amino acids. V was shortened by 8 bases and J by 2 bases, with 16 bases between the two germline ends. CDR3 loop: CASGVRARGNQPQHF. CDR3 bases: TGTGCCAGCGGTGTCCGGGCACGGGGCAATCAGCCCCAGCATTTT.

This clonotype was detected many times. The rearrangement links TRBV27 to TRBJ2-1; a weak D match, TRBD2 (5 bases). Between the trimmed V and J ends, which lost 7 bases and 5 bases, there was a span of 6 bases. Germline CDR1 reads MNHEY; CDR2 reads SMNVEV (reference sequence). The CDR3 sequence is 11 residues long. CDR3 DNA sequence: TGTGCCAGCACCGGGAACAATGAGCAGTTCTTC. This encodes CASTGNNEQFF.